The clone carrying this TCR beta chain was counted only a few times. Antigen unknown. The data derive from a study of T cell repertoires in cytomegalovirus infection. Study-level background: CMV epitopes used comprised recently identified HLA-C-restricted ones and well-studied HLA-B-restricted ones. An indication of both CMV infection and matching HLA type came from public TCR beta signatures.

Germline lookup yields CDR1 SEHNR and CDR2 FQNEAQ (reference sequence). V was cut by 5 bases and J by 3 bases, with 5 bases left in between. CDR3 length equals 12 residues. TCRdb reprocessed the reads via MiXCR and lists one record per CDR3 protein. The data hold around 900,000 distinct CDR3 sequences, with around 31% observed a single time. The receptor was derived from a human donor in good health (CMV status not recorded). Some clones in this sample may be carry-over from other donors' samples. Sample: cultured CD8+ T cells from PBMCs, taken from culture after CMV antigen stimulation. V gene TRBV7-9 combines with J gene TRBJ1-5, with D hard to call. The chain's CDR3 is CASSRANQPQHF. The CDR3 nucleotides read TGTGCCAGCAGCAGGGCCAATCAGCCCCAGCATTTT.